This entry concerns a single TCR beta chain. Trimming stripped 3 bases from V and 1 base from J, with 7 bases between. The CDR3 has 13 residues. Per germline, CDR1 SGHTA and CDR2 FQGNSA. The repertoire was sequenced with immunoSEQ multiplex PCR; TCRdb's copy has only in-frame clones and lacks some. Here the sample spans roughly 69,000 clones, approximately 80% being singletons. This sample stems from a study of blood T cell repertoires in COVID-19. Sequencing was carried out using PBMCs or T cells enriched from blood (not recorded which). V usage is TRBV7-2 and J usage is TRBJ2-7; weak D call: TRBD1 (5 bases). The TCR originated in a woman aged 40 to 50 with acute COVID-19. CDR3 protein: CASSFDSSYEQYF. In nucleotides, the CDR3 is TGTGCCAGCAGCTTCGACAGTTCCTACGAGCAGTACTTC. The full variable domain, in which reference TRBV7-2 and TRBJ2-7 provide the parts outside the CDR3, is GAGVSQSPSNKVTEKGKDVELRCDPISGHTALYWYRQSLGQGLEFLIYFQGNSAPDKSGLPSDRFSAERTGGSVSTLTIQRTQQEDSAVYLCASSFDSSYEQYFGPGTRLTVT.